The rows below give T cell receptor beta chains drawn from one sample of a study of blood T cell repertoires in COVID-19. Only in-frame clones appear in the TCRdb table, and some are missing; sequencing was by immunoSEQ multiplex PCR. Of 150,000 to 250,000 clones listed, roughly four fifths were seen once; the top ten hold 10% to 15%. The sequenced material came from PBMCs or T cells enriched from blood (not recorded which). These receptors came from a middle-aged man who had recovered from COVID-19. Both conserved end residues are part of each CDR3. The D gene is left open where the match is weak. Some rows have no size entry. The others give once, few or many, or a class for an expanded clone.

D gene,V gene,clone size,J gene,CDR3 DNA,CDR3 protein
NA,TRBV30,NA,TRBJ1-1,TGTGCCTGGAGTGTTGTAGATAACACTGAAGCTTTCTTT,CAWSVVDNTEAFF
NA,TRBV10-2,NA,TRBJ2-7,TGCGCCAGCAACCCACGACAATCCTACGAGCAGTACTTC,CASNPRQSYEQYF
TRBD1,TRBV6-6,NA,TRBJ1-1,TGTGCCAGCAGTTCCTCGACAGGGTTCAACACTGAAGCTTTCTTT,CASSSSTGFNTEAFF
TRBD1,TRBV19,once,TRBJ1-2,TGTGCCAGTAGTATAGGGACAGGGGTGTTGAGCTACACCTTC,CASSIGTGVLSYTF
TRBD2,TRBV28,NA,TRBJ2-1,TGTGCCAGCAGTTTAGCGGGGGGGATCGATGAGCAGTTCTTC,CASSLAGGIDEQFF
NA,TRBV5-1,NA,TRBJ2-7,TGCGCCAGCAGACCTGGACAGCCTGGCATCTACGAGCAGTACTTC,CASRPGQPGIYEQYF
TRBD2,TRBV11-2,NA,TRBJ2-1,TGTGCCAGCAGCCCCCTGCGAGCGGGAGGGGGCAATGAGCAGTTCTTC,CASSPLRAGGGNEQFF
NA,TRBV14,NA,TRBJ2-1,TGTGCCAGCAGCCAAGATTTTAGGACAAATGAGCAGTTCTTC,CASSQDFRTNEQFF
TRBD1,TRBV14,NA,TRBJ2-1,TGTGCCAGCAGCCAACAACCACTGACAGGGGTCGGATTCAATGAGCAGTTCTTC,CASSQQPLTGVGFNEQFF
NA,TRBV7-9,once,TRBJ2-3,TGTGCCAGCTCCGGGGATACGCAGTATTTT,CASSGDTQYF
TRBD2,TRBV7-2,NA,TRBJ2-7,TGTGCCAGCAGCTGGACTAGCGGGTCTTGGGAGCAGTACTTC,CASSWTSGSWEQYF
TRBD1,TRBV5-1,NA,TRBJ2-3,TGCGCCAGCAGCGGGACAGGGACAGATACGCAGTATTTT,CASSGTGTDTQYF
TRBD2,TRBV13,once,TRBJ2-1,TGTGCCATTCGACCGGGACTAGCGGGAGCCCGCTCCTACAATGAGCAGTTCTTC,CAIRPGLAGARSYNEQFF
NA,TRBV9,NA,TRBJ2-2,TGTGCCAGCAGCGTGTTCGGGGGTGACGGGGCCGGGGAGCTGTTTTTT,CASSVFGGDGAGELFF
TRBD2,TRBV28,NA,TRBJ2-5,TGTGCCAGCACCCTAGCGGGAGGCCAGGAGACCCAGTACTTC,CASTLAGGQETQYF
TRBD2,TRBV7-9,NA,TRBJ2-1,TGTGCCAGCAGCTTAGGACTAGCTGGGAGGGAGGGAGAGCAGTTCTTC,CASSLGLAGREGEQFF
TRBD2,TRBV11-3,once,TRBJ2-1,TGTGCCAGCAGCTCGGTAGCGGGACGTAGTGAGCAGTTCTTC,CASSSVAGRSEQFF
NA,TRBV9,few,TRBJ2-1,TGTGCCAGCAGCGTAGACGGGAGCCCCTACAATGAGCAGTTCTTC,CASSVDGSPYNEQFF
TRBD2,TRBV7-3,once,TRBJ2-1,TGTGCCAGCAGCTTCGCCGGGACTAGCGGGAGAAATTCTCTCTCCTACAATGAGCAGTTCTTC,CASSFAGTSGRNSLSYNEQFF
NA,TRBV7-6,NA,TRBJ2-5,TGTGCCAGCAGCTTATGGTCCTCGCGGGAGACCCAGTACTTC,CASSLWSSRETQYF
NA,TRBV10-2,once,TRBJ1-1,TGCGCCAGCGCCAGTGAGGCGAGCACTGAAGCTTTCTTT,CASASEASTEAFF
TRBD2,TRBV27,NA,TRBJ2-5,TGTGCCAGCAGTTTTAGGGCAGGCGGGGGAACAATACAAGAGACCCAGTACTTC,CASSFRAGGGTIQETQYF
NA,TRBV6-1,NA,TRBJ2-2,TGTGCCAGCAGTGATGGACACCGCACCGGGGAGCTGTTTTTT,CASSDGHRTGELFF
TRBD2,TRBV4-3,NA,TRBJ2-7,TGCGCCAGCAGCCAAGGAGCGGGAGCCTACGAGCAGTACTTC,CASSQGAGAYEQYF
NA,TRBV15,NA,TRBJ2-1,TGTGCCACCAGCGGAAGGGGGGAGGGGGCCTACAATGAGCAGTTCTTC,CATSGRGEGAYNEQFF
NA,TRBV20-1,NA,TRBJ2-7,TGCAGTGCTAGATCATACGAGCAGTACTTC,CSARSYEQYF
TRBD1,TRBV19,NA,TRBJ2-7,TGTGCCAGTAGCAGGGGGCTGGCATACGAGCAGTACTTC,CASSRGLAYEQYF
NA,TRBV7-9,NA,TRBJ1-5,TGTGCCACCGACGGGCAGGGGATGAGTCAGCCCCAGCATTTT,CATDGQGMSQPQHF
NA,TRBV27,few,TRBJ1-1,TGTGCCAGCAGTTTACAGGGGATGAACACTGAAGCTTTCTTT,CASSLQGMNTEAFF
NA,TRBV7-9,NA,TRBJ1-3,TGTGCCAGCAGCTTGGGGGACTATGGAAACACCATATATTTT,CASSLGDYGNTIYF
NA,TRBV28,NA,TRBJ2-5,TGTGCCAGCACCTCACTCTTCGGGTCCGAAGGGACCCAGTACTTC,CASTSLFGSEGTQYF
TRBD2,TRBV3-1/TRBV3-2,NA,TRBJ2-5,TGTGCCAGCAGCCAAGGTCGTGATAGCGGGATCCAAGAGACCCAGTACTTC,CASSQGRDSGIQETQYF
NA,TRBV19,NA,TRBJ2-1,TGTGCCAGTAGTATCGGTTACTCCTACAATGAGCAGTTCTTC,CASSIGYSYNEQFF
NA,TRBV11-2,NA,TRBJ1-2,TGTGCCAGCAGCTTGAGAAGCGACTATGGCTACACCTTC,CASSLRSDYGYTF
NA,TRBV19,NA,TRBJ1-5,TGTGCCAGTAGGGAGACAGCTGCCTACAATCAGCCCCAGCATTTT,CASRETAAYNQPQHF
TRBD2,TRBV7-2,NA,TRBJ2-4,TGTGCCAGCAGCTCTTATAGCGGGGATCTAGCCAAAAACATTCAGTACTTC,CASSSYSGDLAKNIQYF
NA,TRBV7-2,NA,TRBJ1-2,TGTGCCAGCAGCCGCAGGGAGGTCTATGGCTACACCTTC,CASSRREVYGYTF